This TCR beta chain was sequenced for a study of beta chain features in type 1 diabetes. Findings and caveats of the study: Moderate yet significant TCRB CDR3 shortening was seen in Type 1 diabetes patients in all four CD4+ subsets.

Sequenced material consisted of expressed TCRB transcripts (all of the isolated RNA was reverse transcribed). Sequenced by immunoSEQ multiplex PCR; TCRdb stores in-frame clones only, minus some. The data show hundreds of thousands of clones, roughly 9% seen once. This CDR3 comprises 17 residues. The germline CDR1 and CDR2 sequences are MDHEN and SYDVKM. Trimming cost V 7 bases and J 9 bases; bases outside gene matches: 15. Staining for CD45RO/CCR7/CD25/CD127/CD95/CD27 allowed sorting of CD4+ naive, central memory, regulatory and stem cell-like memory cells. Concerning this clone itself: Its specificity is not known.

The specimen was central memory CD4+ T cells from blood. The chain is built from TRBV28 and TRBJ1-6; 10 positions agree with TRBD1. The sequence was obtained from a man younger than 40 with type 1 diabetes. Here the CDR3 DNA reads TGTGCCAGCACCCTACTCGGGACAGGGGTCCGGAGTTCACCCCTCCACTTT. Residues: CASTLLGTGVRSSPLHF.